This TCR beta chain originates from a study of cytomegalovirus exposure and HLA in healthy donors (dated by TCRdb to about 2017). Context from the whole study: According to a later analysis, one platform produced both the roughly 120 validation repertoires and the roughly 640 repertoires of the first cohort. The aim of the study was to test whether cataloging public T cell receptors could identify signatures of past pathogen exposure. A separate validation cohort of over a hundred different subjects was used in addition to the roughly 670-subject first cohort. To predict cytomegalovirus infection status, the study brought together high-throughput TCR immunosequencing, statistical association of individual TCRs with disease status, and machine learning. The investigation overall reported the following: A few of the identified cytomegalovirus-associated TCR beta chains were confirmed in vitro to be specific for cytomegalovirus antigens. Subsequent analysis determined that TCRs grouped into clusters in the first cohort also showed a tendency toward co-occurrence across the approximately 120 validation repertoires, and approximately 94% of cluster scores exceeded 0. Most TCR sequences were observed very rarely across donors, whereas some public TCRs were present in many individuals. A later analysis lacked HLA typing for the validation cohort, so it scored co-occurrence in that cohort across all 110 or so repertoires. The classifier was reported to diagnose cytomegalovirus status with high specificity and sensitivity in both the original and validation cohorts. It was suggested by the authors that the approach could potentially be generalized to other disease states and immunological phenotypes. The study gave a list of 150 to 200 TCR beta chains associated with cytomegalovirus.

Concerning this clone itself: Its antigen remains undetermined. Base qualities were left out, and no much larger clone turns up one base away.

Libraries were constructed by the immunoSEQ multiplex PCR assay. Turning to the authors' computational methods: To diagnose cytomegalovirus status from the catalog of TCR beta chain sequences, a statistical classification framework was built. The clones in this table, taken by TCRdb from immuneACCESS, are in-frame only. Not every clone is retained; where verified, under half of the shortfall comes from an unresolved V gene, and the cause of the rest is unknown. That table is the source of V, J and clone size, and D and trimming were worked out from the DNA. A total of 250,000 to 400,000 clones appear in this sample, about 85% of them only once. Of the sample, roughly 1.2% is held by the ten largest clones. Separate from the roughly 650-subject first cohort, the validation cohort of roughly 110 subjects was the group to which the donors belonged. The source of this sequence is a woman in her twenties or thirties in good health and CMV-seropositive. Sequencing was done on a sample of PBMCs.

The DNA sequence is given as TGTGCCAGCTTTTCCTCGGGGACAGGAGTCAATGAGCAGTTCTTC. Protein translation: CASFSSGTGVNEQFF. Here the chain combines TRBV13 and TRBJ2-1; 8 middle bases align to TRBD1. CDR3 length: 15 amino acids, cysteine to phenylalanine. Just the 45-base CDR3 DNA is kept, in frame starting at base 1. The germline V gene (reference sequence) yields PRHDT for CDR1 and FYEKMQ for CDR2. Unmatched junction bases come to 12, with V trimmed by 8 bases and J by 6 bases.